The T cell receptor beta chain under discussion was sequenced for a study of response to subunit inactivated influenza vaccine. Germline V CDR1 and CDR2: DFQATT, SNEGSKA (reference sequence). The CDR3 extends over 14 amino acids. Trimming took off 2 bases at V and 0 bases at J, with 8 bases between the two ends. MiXCR was run by TCRdb on the RT-PCR reads, yielding one entry per CDR3 protein. Of 600,000 to 850,000 distinct CDR3 sequences listed, about 15% are singletons. This clonotype appeared a few times. The source was PBMCs from blood, collected roughly 2 weeks before vaccination. The chain has TRBV20-1 and TRBJ1-3; D is unresolved. This TCR derives from a man in his fifties who received an inactivated influenza vaccine. CDR3 bases: TGCAGTGCTAGAAAGGGTGTCTCTGGAAACACCATATATTTT. It yields the protein CSARKGVSGNTIYF.